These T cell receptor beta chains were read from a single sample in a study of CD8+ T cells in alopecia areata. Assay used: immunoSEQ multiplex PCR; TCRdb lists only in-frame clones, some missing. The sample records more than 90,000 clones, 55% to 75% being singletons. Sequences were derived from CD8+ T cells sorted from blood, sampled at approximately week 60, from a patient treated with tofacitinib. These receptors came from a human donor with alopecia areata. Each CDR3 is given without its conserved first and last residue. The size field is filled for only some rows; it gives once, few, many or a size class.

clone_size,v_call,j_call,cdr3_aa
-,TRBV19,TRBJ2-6,ASSILSGANVLT
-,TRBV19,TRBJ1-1,ASSSGNTEAF
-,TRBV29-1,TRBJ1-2,SVEEAQVYGYT
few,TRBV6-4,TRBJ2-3,ASSPRIADTDTQY
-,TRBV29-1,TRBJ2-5,SAFQGEETQY
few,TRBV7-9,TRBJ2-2,ASSPDQGAGELF
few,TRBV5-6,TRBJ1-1,ASSFRGRHTEAF
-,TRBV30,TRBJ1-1,AWSEFRGDTEAF
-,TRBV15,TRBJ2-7,ATSRRDRAREQY
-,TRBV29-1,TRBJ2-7,SVEKRDSLTYEQY
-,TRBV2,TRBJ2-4,ASRASGGAPPAKNIQY
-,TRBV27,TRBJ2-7,ASSFGTGSYEQY
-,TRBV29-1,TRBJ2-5,SVEGGPGTGGSETQY
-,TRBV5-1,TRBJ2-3,ASSWQGVSPDTQY
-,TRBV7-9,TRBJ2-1,ASSGQARHEQF
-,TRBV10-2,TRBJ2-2,ASSDLRTGELF
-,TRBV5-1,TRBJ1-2,ASSPRQAGNYGYT